This TCR beta chain was found in a study of TIL therapy for anti-PD-1-resistant metastatic lung cancer. Across the study: Tumors were harvested before any PD-1/PD-L1 blockade. A handful of tumors were EGFR-mutant and two were ALK-rearranged.

The libraries were made with immunoSEQ v3. Libraries were sequenced to approximately 2 million read pairs (survey) or 5-6 million (deep). Libraries were prepared by immunoSEQ multiplex PCR; TCRdb keeps only in-frame clonotypes and omits some of them. The sample consists of about 50,000 clones, 70% to 90% of them appearing once. The time point was: pre-treatment sample, taken before nivolumab and TIL therapy. The starting material was blood, obtained at baseline. The sequence was collected from a person aged 25 to 79 with non-small cell lung cancer.

The CDR3 nucleotides read TGTGCCAGCAGCTTAGCGTTGGGGGGAAGCCGCTCCTACGAGCAGTACTTC. It specifies CASSLALGGSRSYEQYF. V gene TRBV7-9 combines with J gene TRBJ2-7; tentatively, D is TRBD2 (6 bases). There are 17 residues in the CDR3. Trimming left V 0 bases short and J 0 bases short, with 15 bases between. Germline CDR1 reads SEHNR; CDR2 reads FQNEAQ (reference sequence).